This entry is about one T cell receptor (beta chain). Its antigen is as yet unknown. The assay was immunoSEQ multiplex PCR, and TCRdb's table has in-frame clones only and misses some. Among tens of thousands of clones listed, 80% to 85% were seen once. CDR3 length: 15 residues. V was trimmed by 1 base and J by 12 bases, leaving 22 bases between them. Looked up from germline, CDR1 is MNHEY and CDR2 is SVGAGI. The sample originates from a study of OX40 agonist ivuxolimab in advanced cancers. Autoimmune disease history or systemic immunosuppression led to patient exclusion. General study points: The specificity for antigen of the expanded peripheral T cells was not determined. CD8+ T cells were the subset that, on average, had more expanded clones than CD4+. In the 0.1 to 3.0 mg/kg range, CD4+ and CD8+ blood T cells had expanded clonally by week 6.

The chain joins TRBV6-5 to TRBJ2-7; D may be TRBD1 (6 bases). This clonotype originated in an adult with an advanced solid tumor such as melanoma, head and neck, liver or kidney cancer. The source material was CD4+ or CD8+ T cells sorted from blood, sampled in a trial of the OX40 agonist ivuxolimab. The CDR3 loop is CASSYLPGHGSFRYF. CDR3 nucleotides: TGTGCCAGCAGTTACTTACCGGGACACGGGTCCTTTCGGTACTTC.